Below, one T cell receptor (beta chain) is given with its context. Its antigen is not known. This record belongs to a study of glioma-infiltrating T cells after dendritic cell vaccination. Study overall: Patients had newly diagnosed or recurrent glioblastoma and received dendritic cell vaccines. Dendritic cell vaccine was injected intradermally three times, biweekly.

Measured with immunoSEQ multiplex PCR; TCRdb has only the in-frame clones, and not every one. In the table there are more than 95,000 clones, around 91% of which are singletons. CDR1 and CDR2 from the germline V gene are MNHEY and SVGAGI. The CDR3 is made up of 14 amino acids. Trimming took off 6 bases at V and 7 bases at J, with 13 bases between the two ends. Time point described: after dendritic cell vaccination, including at tumor progression/relapse. General study findings and limits: Higher TCR clonality did not directly relate to longer survival. Estimated pretreatment TIL content predicted outcome after dendritic cell vaccination.

The chain recombines TRBV6-5 with TRBJ1-6, with TRBD1 as a possible D gene (6 bases). The sequencing used blood, collected after dendritic cell vaccination. This TCR derives from a human donor with glioblastoma. The CDR3 protein is CASRRGKTNSPLHF. The CDR3 nucleotides are TGTGCCAGCAGGAGGGGGAAGACAAATTCACCCCTCCACTTT.